A single sample gave rise to the 27 T cell receptor beta chains below, sequenced in a study of blood T cell repertoires in COVID-19. Assay: immunoSEQ multiplex PCR; the TCRdb copy retains only in-frame clones and omits some. The table has some 98,000 clones, 65% to 90% seen once. Sequenced material: peripheral blood. These receptors were taken from a man in his sixties with acute or convalescent COVID-19.

Notes on this clone: The sample carries other DNA sequences with the same CDR3. The chain has TRBV9 and TRBJ2-5; TRBD2 agrees at 7 bases. Looked up from germline, CDR1 is SGDLS and CDR2 is YYNGEE. V shed 0 bases and J 2 bases; nucleotides not matched to a gene: 7. This CDR3 region has 16 residues. The CDR3 loop is CASSVALGEGQETQYF. The CDR3 nucleotides read TGTGCCAGCAGCGTAGCTTTGGGGGAGGGGCAAGAGACCCAGTACTTC.

Here the CDR3 DNA reads TGTGCCAGCGACGCCGGGAGCGGCCCGGGGACCCAGTACTTC. It specifies CASDAGSGPGTQYF. This chain uses TRBV6-5 with TRBJ2-5; the D gene is possibly TRBD2 (6 bases). Germline V CDR1 and CDR2: MNHEY, SVGAGI. The CDR3 length is 14 residues. V gave up 8 bases and J gave up 7 bases, with 20 bases separating them.

This clone was seen a handful of times. This chain joins TRBV2 and TRBJ1-6, with a possible D match to TRBD1 (6 bases). Trimming shortened V by 6 bases and J by 5 bases, and 14 bases separated the two germline ends. Germline-derived CDR1 and CDR2 are SNHLY and FYNNEI. This CDR3 contains 15 residues. This CDR3 reads CASSLTGIDNSPLHF. Here the CDR3 DNA reads TGTGCCAGCAGCTTGACAGGCATTGATAATTCACCCCTCCACTTT.

The rearrangement joins TRBV5-1 to TRBJ1-6; D might be TRBD1 (6 bases). Trimming removed 4 bases at V and 7 bases at J, with 18 bases between. From germline, CDR1 is SGHRS and CDR2 YFSETQ. This CDR3 is 16 amino acids long. The CDR3 region is CASSTQGGRTNSPLHF. CDR3 sequence (DNA): TGCGCCAGCAGCACACAGGGTGGCAGGACCAATTCACCCCTCCACTTT.

The rearrangement links TRBV30 to TRBJ1-1, with 7 bases identical to TRBD1. V was pared by 4 bases and J by 2 bases, with 7 bases of the junction left unmatched. The CDR3 has 14 amino acids. CDR1 and CDR2 from the germline V gene are GTSNPN and SVGIG (reference sequence). Written as DNA, the CDR3 is TGTGCCTGGAAGGGGGACAGTTTTAACACTGAAGCTTTCTTT. Protein product: CAWKGDSFNTEAFF.

This clone showed up just once. The chain joins TRBV5-1 to TRBJ2-2; TRBD2 matches at 16 bases. Germline assignment: CDR1 SGHRS and CDR2 YFSETQ. V was pared by 4 bases and J by 0 bases, with 6 bases of the junction left unmatched. This CDR3 region has 19 residues. The CDR3 region is CASSPWGLAGGPNTGELFF. DNA for the CDR3: TGCGCCAGCAGCCCCTGGGGACTAGCGGGGGGGCCGAACACCGGGGAGCTGTTTTTT.

This chain uses TRBV2 with TRBJ2-2, with D unresolved. The V end lost 7 bases, the J end lost 2 bases, and 14 bases lay between the germline ends. Germline lookup yields CDR1 SNHLY and CDR2 FYNNEI. The CDR3 is 15 amino acids. The CDR3 bases are TGTGCCAGCACCGACATTGCCGTTAACACCGGGGAGCTGTTTTTT. Translation gives CASTDIAVNTGELFF.

The chain recombines TRBV7-2 with TRBJ2-4; tentatively, D is TRBD2 (7 bases). Germline values: CDR1 SGHTA, CDR2 FQGNSA. The CDR3 covers 15 residues. Between the trimmed V and J ends, which lost 5 bases and 3 bases, there was a span of 14 bases. In DNA form, the CDR3 reads TGTGCCAGCAGCCTAGGGGGGGGTGGCAAAAACATTCAGTACTTC. It yields the protein CASSLGGGGKNIQYF. Full variable domain (rest looked up from reference TRBV7-2 and TRBJ2-4): GAGVSQSPSNKVTEKGKDVELRCDPISGHTALYWYRQSLGQGLEFLIYFQGNSAPDKSGLPSDRFSAERTGGSVSTLTIQRTQQEDSAVYLCASSLGGGGKNIQYFGAGTRLSVL.

This clone was seen just once. The genes are TRBV13 and TRBJ2-1; 11 bases are shared with TRBD2. The V and J ends lost 7 bases and 7 bases, in that order; junction bases with no gene match: 18. The CDR3 extends over 18 amino acids. CDR1 and CDR2 from the germline V gene are PRHDT and FYEKMQ (reference sequence). In DNA, the CDR3 is TGTGCCAGCACAGGCGCGGGACTAGCGGTTTCAGGCAGTAATGAGCAGTTCTTC. This sequence encodes CASTGAGLAVSGSNEQFF. The variable domain in full, completed from reference TRBV13 and TRBJ2-1, reads AAGVIQSPRHLIKEKRETATLKCYPIPRHDTVYWYQQGPGQDPQFLISFYEKMQSDKGSIPDRFSAQQFSDYHSELNMSSLELGDSALYFCASTGAGLAVSGSNEQFFGPGTRLTVL.

The chain recombines TRBV2 with TRBJ2-2, with D possibly matching TRBD2 (6 bases). The germline V gene has CDR1 SNHLY and CDR2 FYNNEI. This CDR3 contains 14 residues. Trimming cost V 7 bases and J 0 bases, with 9 bases left between them. CDR3 DNA: TGTGCCAGCATTGGAGGGTCGAACACCGGGGAGCTGTTTTTT. Protein product: CASIGGSNTGELFF.

This clone has just one count. The rearrangement links TRBV21-1 to TRBJ2-4; the table's D call of TRBD1 was not tested on the DNA. TRBV21-1 counts as a pseudogene. CDR3 size: 17 residues. In nucleotides, the CDR3 is TGTGCCAGCAGCGACCGAGACAGGGAAGGGGCCAAAAACATTCAGTACTTC. This codes for CASSDRDREGAKNIQYF.

The chain uses TRBV28 and TRBJ1-2; TRBD1 agrees at 9 bases. The J segment lost 8 bases and the V segment lost 6 bases, leaving 10 bases of the junction unmatched. The CDR3 is made up of 14 amino acids. Germline-derived CDR1 and CDR2 are MDHEN and SYDVKM. CDR3 amino acids: CASRYRDREGGYTF. The CDR3 nucleotides are TGTGCCAGCAGGTACCGGGACAGGGAAGGAGGCTACACCTTC.

The V and J genes are TRBV2 and TRBJ2-1; 7 bases agree with TRBD1. CDR3 size: 12 residues. CDR1 is SNHLY, CDR2 FYNNEI, per germline. V shed 3 bases and J 16 bases; nucleotides not matched to a gene: 9. The CDR3 here is CASSETPQGRFF. DNA for the CDR3: TGTGCCAGCAGTGAGACCCCACAGGGGAGATTCTTC.

This chain links TRBV7-2 with TRBJ2-3; 8 nucleotides match TRBD2. The CDR3 has 16 residues. Germline V CDR1 and CDR2: SGHTA, FQGNSA. V lost 7 bases and J lost 8; bases outside the gene matches: 17. CDR3 nucleotide sequence: TGTGCCAGCATCATGGGGCTCGGGGGGGACGATGGTACGCAGTATTTT. It encodes CASIMGLGGDDGTQYF.

This clone has more than one count but fewer than ten. This rearrangement joins TRBV5-1 to TRBJ2-2, with a weak D call TRBD1 (6 bases). Trimming shortened V by 4 bases and J by 0 bases, and 16 bases separated the two germline ends. The germline V gene encodes CDR1 SGHRS and CDR2 YFSETQ. The CDR3 is made up of 17 amino acids. The CDR3 bases are TGCGCCAGCAGCCCACCCGGGACATTCGCGAACACCGGGGAGCTGTTTTTT. Protein sequence: CASSPPGTFANTGELFF.

This clone is a singleton in its sample. This chain joins TRBV5-1 and TRBJ2-2, with TRBD2 as a possible D gene (7 bases). V gave up 2 bases and J gave up 4 bases, with 24 bases separating them. The germline gives CDR1 SGHRS, CDR2 YFSETQ. CDR3 length: 19 residues. The CDR3 here is CASSLIPGGASFGTGELFF. In DNA form, the CDR3 reads TGCGCCAGCAGCTTAATTCCTGGGGGGGCATCATTCGGCACCGGGGAGCTGTTTTTT.

This sequence joins TRBV5-1 and TRBJ2-4; unclear D gene. Germline-derived CDR1 and CDR2 are SGHRS and YFSETQ. The V and J ends lost 5 bases and 1 base respectively, with 31 bases between them. CDR3 length equals 21 residues. The CDR3 sequence is CASSPGELWVMDPLAKNIQYF. The CDR3 DNA sequence: TGCGCCAGCAGTCCCGGAGAACTTTGGGTTATGGATCCCTTGGCCAAAAACATTCAGTACTTC.

The chain employs TRBV18 and TRBJ2-2; 8 bases line up with TRBD1. The trim removed 2 bases at V and 5 bases at J, leaving 7 bases unmatched. From germline, CDR1 is KGHSH and CDR2 LQKENI. The CDR3 totals 16 residues. CDR3 residues: CASSPGGQGNTGELFF. CDR3 nucleotide sequence: TGTGCCAGCTCACCAGGTGGACAGGGCAATACCGGGGAGCTGTTTTTT.

The rearrangement uses TRBV13 and TRBJ1-5; D ambiguous. Germline-derived CDR1 and CDR2 are PRHDT and FYEKMQ (reference sequence). The CDR3 extends over 17 amino acids. V was shortened by 1 base and J by 0 bases, with 13 bases between the two germline ends. CDR3 amino acids: CASSLAGRKDSNQPQHF. In DNA form, the CDR3 reads TGTGCCAGCAGCTTAGCGGGAAGGAAGGATAGCAATCAGCCCCAGCATTTT.

The chain recombines TRBV28 with TRBJ1-5, with TRBD1 matching over 7 bases. V dropped 2 bases and J dropped 2; count of bases not matched to a gene: 12. CDR3 length equals 18 residues. From germline, CDR1 is MDHEN and CDR2 SYDVKM. The CDR3 protein is CASSLRSYATGGNQPQHF. Here the CDR3 DNA reads TGTGCCAGCAGTTTACGATCCTATGCCACAGGGGGCAATCAGCCCCAGCATTTT. Full variable domain (remainder filled in from reference TRBV28 and TRBJ1-5): DVKVTQSSRYLVKRTGEKVFLECVQDMDHENMFWYRQDPGLGLRLIYFSYDVKMKEKGDIPEGYSVSREKKERFSLILESASTNQTSMYLCASSLRSYATGGNQPQHFGDGTRLSIL.

The chain is built from TRBV7-9 and TRBJ1-2; 10 bases align to TRBD1. The CDR3 is 17 amino acids. The germline gives CDR1 SEHNR, CDR2 FQNEAQ (reference sequence). The junction had 10 bases not matched to a gene; V was cut back by 2 bases and J by 4 bases. The CDR3 sequence: CASSLPTTGGVSYGYTF. The DNA of the CDR3 is TGTGCCAGCAGCTTACCTACGACAGGGGGCGTCAGCTATGGCTACACCTTC. Supplemented by reference TRBV7-9 and TRBJ1-2, the full variable domain reads DTGVSQNPRHKITKRGQNVTFRCDPISEHNRLYWYRQTLGQGPEFLTYFQNEAQLEKSRLLSDRFSAERPKGSFSTLEIQRTEQGDSAMYLCASSLPTTGGVSYGYTFGSGTRLTVV.

This clone was observed a handful of times. DNA of the CDR3: TGTGCCAGCAGTTCCATCCGGGGGACTGAAGCTTTCTTT. Its protein product is CASSSIRGTEAFF. The V gene is TRBV6-2 or TRBV6-3, the J gene TRBJ1-1; D is possibly TRBD1 (5 bases). The CDR3 totals 13 residues. V shed 4 bases and J shed 5 bases, with 11 bases lying between them. Per the germline V gene, CDR1 is MNHEY and CDR2 is SVGEGT.

The rearrangement links TRBV7-9 to TRBJ1-4; D is possibly TRBD1 (5 bases). The V gene's germline CDR1 is SEHNR and CDR2 FQNEAQ (reference sequence). V was cut by 7 bases and J by 5 bases, with 20 bases left in between. The CDR3 spans 16 residues. For the CDR3, the DNA is TGTGCCAGCACCCTGAGCGGGTCGGGACGGAATGAAAAACTGTTTTTT. Translating gives CASTLSGSGRNEKLFF.

This clone appeared a few times. The genes are TRBV3-1 (or the pseudogene TRBV3-2) and TRBJ2-2, with no clear D. This CDR3 is 13 amino acids long. The V gene's germline CDR1 is LGHDT and CDR2 YNNKEL (reference sequence). V shed 4 bases and J shed 6 bases, with 9 bases lying between them. DNA of the CDR3: TGTGCCAGCAGCCCCAGGATCGCCGGGGAGCTGTTTTTT. Translating gives CASSPRIAGELFF.

The chain employs TRBV7-2 and TRBJ1-4; D gene ambiguous. CDR3 length equals 15 residues. Trimming shortened V by 1 base and J by 4 bases, and 10 bases separated the two germline ends. Germline V gene data show CDR1 as SGHTA and CDR2 as FQGNSA. This CDR3 is CASSLVWSLNEKLFF. The DNA of the CDR3 is TGTGCCAGCAGCTTAGTGTGGAGTCTTAATGAAAAACTGTTTTTT.

The V and J genes are TRBV21-1 and TRBJ1-1; TRBD1 was called by the table and not checked on the DNA. TRBV21-1 is a listed pseudogene. This CDR3 region has 19 residues. CDR3 nucleotide sequence: TGTGCCAGCAGCAAATCCGACAGGGGGCGAAATTCCATGAACACTGAAGCTTTCTTT. This codes for CASSKSDRGRNSMNTEAFF.

V gene TRBV28 combines with J gene TRBJ1-3; no definite D call. Between the trimmed V and J ends, which lost 3 bases and 5 bases, there was a span of 14 bases. CDR3 size: 15 residues. Germline values: CDR1 MDHEN, CDR2 SYDVKM. The CDR3 region is CASSFGGNMRNTIYF. The CDR3 DNA follows: TGTGCCAGCAGTTTTGGAGGGAATATGAGAAACACCATATATTTT.